Included here is one T cell receptor (beta chain) sequence, with context. This sample is part of a study of blood T cell repertoires in COVID-19. The wider study: Spain, Italy and the United States supplied samples that represented acute and convalescent COVID-19. PBMCs, B-cell-depleted T cells, or T cells were the source of the cDNA or gDNA that made up the material.

Per the original methods: Counts of nucleated cells, estimated from reference gene primer amplification, were obtained. TCRdb's copy holds only in-frame clones and misses some; the assay was immunoSEQ multiplex PCR. V and J calls and clone size come straight from that table; D and trimming were deduced from the DNA. The sample consists of approximately 38,000 clones, approximately 96% of them appearing once. The sample taken for sequencing was peripheral blood. This TCR was recovered from a human donor with active COVID-19. The donor label of this sample is uncertain.

The CDR3 spells CASSLTGANTGELFF. The CDR3, as DNA: TGTGCCAGCAGCTTAACGGGAGCGAACACCGGGGAGCTGTTTTTT. This chain uses TRBV7-8 with TRBJ2-2, with D maybe TRBD2 (6 bases). With 2 bases removed from V and 0 bases from J, the gap between germline ends came to 7 bases. This CDR3 region has 15 residues. In germline, CDR1 is SGHVS, CDR2 FQNEAQ.